The 31 T cell receptor beta chains in this list originate from one sample, sequenced in a study of blood T cell repertoires in COVID-19. Assay: immunoSEQ multiplex PCR; the TCRdb copy retains only in-frame clones and omits some. The table lists about 74,000 clones, about four fifths of them singletons. The sample consisted of peripheral blood. These receptors were obtained from a man in his sixties or seventies with acute or convalescent COVID-19.

This rearrangement joins TRBV28 to TRBJ1-6, with a possible D match to TRBD1 (6 bases). V gave up 5 bases and J gave up 3 bases, with 11 bases separating them. Germline assignment: CDR1 MDHEN and CDR2 SYDVKM. The CDR3 spans 15 residues. The CDR3 bases are TGTGCCAGCAGTCTACAGGGTTTCTATAATTCACCCCTCCACTTT. It yields the protein CASSLQGFYNSPLHF. Complete variable domain (other parts from reference TRBV28 and TRBJ1-6): DVKVTQSSRYLVKRTGEKVFLECVQDMDHENMFWYRQDPGLGLRLIYFSYDVKMKEKGDIPEGYSVSREKKERFSLILESASTNQTSMYLCASSLQGFYNSPLHFGNGTRLTVT.

This clone appeared a few times. The chain is built from TRBV10-3 and TRBJ1-6; a weak D match, TRBD1 (5 bases). The germline V gene has CDR1 ENHRY and CDR2 SYGVKD. V gave up 6 bases and J gave up 9 bases, with 15 bases separating them. The CDR3 runs to 14 residues. Here the CDR3 DNA reads TGTGCCATCAGCCCAGGGTTGAGAGGTTCACCCCTCCACTTT. It is translated as CAISPGLRGSPLHF.

This clone was detected a few times. The V call is TRBV28, the J call TRBJ1-1; no firm D call. Germline assignment: CDR1 MDHEN and CDR2 SYDVKM. The CDR3 extends over 15 amino acids. Trimming removed 5 bases from V and 6 bases from J, with 19 bases in between. CDR3 DNA: TGTGCCAGCAGTAAAGTATCAGCGGCCGAGGCTGAAGCTTTCTTT. This gives the protein CASSKVSAAEAEAFF.

The chain's CDR3 is CASSTGGVPQPQHF. CDR3 nucleotide sequence: TGTGCCAGCAGCACAGGGGGGGTTCCTCAGCCCCAGCATTTT. The genes are TRBV27 and TRBJ1-5; 8 bases are shared with TRBD1. J was trimmed by 6 bases and V by 6 bases; bases with no gene match: 7. Germline lookup yields CDR1 MNHEY and CDR2 SMNVEV (reference sequence). The CDR3 has 14 amino acids.

The rearrangement links TRBV24-1 to TRBJ2-6, with a possible D match to TRBD1 (6 bases). Germline assignment: CDR1 KGHDR and CDR2 SFDVKD. This CDR3 spans 15 amino acids. Between the trimmed V and J ends, which lost 4 bases and 4 bases, there was a span of 10 bases. Here the CDR3 reads CATSDGTTGANVLTF. For the CDR3, the DNA is TGTGCCACCAGTGACGGGACAACAGGGGCCAACGTCCTGACTTTC.

This clone came up a few times. The genes are TRBV7-3 and TRBJ2-5; D is possibly TRBD1 (5 bases). Germline V lookup: CDR1 SGHTA, CDR2 FQGTGA. V dropped 4 bases and J dropped 14 bases, with 14 bases sitting between them. The length of the CDR3 is 11 residues. CDR3 amino acids: CASSSPPQGYF. The DNA for the CDR3 is TGTGCCAGCAGCTCGCCCCCTCAGGGATACTTC.

The CDR3 DNA is TGTGCCAGCAGTTTTGGGGTCCGGACAAGCTCCTACGAGCAGTACTTC. Its translation: CASSFGVRTSSYEQYF. The chain links TRBV28 to TRBJ2-7, with D perhaps TRBD1 (5 bases). This CDR3 contains 16 residues. Trimming removed 3 bases at V and 0 bases at J, with 15 bases between. Germline lookup yields CDR1 MDHEN and CDR2 SYDVKM.

The chain uses TRBV9 and TRBJ2-5; the match to TRBD2 covers 7 bases. V shed 4 bases, J shed 5 bases, and the junction held 11 bases outside the gene matches. Germline values: CDR1 SGDLS, CDR2 YYNGEE. The length of the CDR3 is 15 residues. The DNA for the CDR3 is TGTGCCAGCAGCCTAAGGGAGGGAGATCGGGAGACCCAGTACTTC. The encoded protein is CASSLREGDRETQYF.

V gene TRBV5-1 combines with J gene TRBJ1-5; 8 bases align to TRBD1. With 0 bases clipped from V and 8 bases from J, the junction kept 10 bases outside the gene matches. Germline CDR1 and CDR2: SGHRS and YFSETQ. The CDR3 runs to 16 residues. The CDR3 sequence: CASSLAPSGQGEPQHF. CDR3 DNA: TGCGCCAGCAGCTTGGCCCCCAGTGGACAGGGTGAGCCCCAGCATTTT. The complete variable domain, with remaining parts taken from reference TRBV5-1 and TRBJ1-5, reads KAGVTQTPRYLIKTRGQQVTLSCSPISGHRSVSWYQQTPGQGLQFLFEYFSETQRNKGNFPGRFSGRQFSNSRSEMNVSTLELGDSALYLCASSLAPSGQGEPQHFGDGTRLSIL.

The chain uses TRBV11-2 and TRBJ1-4, with D possibly being TRBD1 (6 bases). Trimming removed 5 bases from V and 3 bases from J, with 13 bases in between. The CDR3 loop spans 15 amino acids. Germline V lookup: CDR1 SGHAT, CDR2 FQNNGV. The CDR3 DNA reads as TGTGCCAGCAGCACGCAACAGGGACCTAATGAAAAACTGTTTTTT. Translating it yields CASSTQQGPNEKLFF.

This clone turned up a few times. The rearrangement joins TRBV28 to TRBJ2-1, with TRBD1 matching 12 bases. Germline trimming cut 4 bases from V and 14 bases from J; bases unmatched to any gene: 6. Germline CDR1 reads MDHEN; CDR2 reads SYDVKM. The CDR3 has 13 residues. The CDR3 DNA is TGTGCCAGCAGTTCGGGACAGGGGGCGGATAAGTTCTTC. It translates to CASSSGQGADKFF.

The chain employs TRBV7-2 and TRBJ2-7, with a weak D call TRBD2 (5 bases). This CDR3 has 14 amino acids. Trimming shortened V by 3 bases and J by 4 bases, and 13 bases separated the two germline ends. Germline V gene sequence: CDR1 SGHTA, CDR2 FQGNSA. In DNA, the CDR3 is TGTGCCAGCAGCTTCGAGACTACCACATACGAGCAGTACTTC. Translation gives CASSFETTTYEQYF.

This chain links TRBV28 with TRBJ1-1; D not certain. Germline CDR1 MDHEN, CDR2 SYDVKM. Trimming pared 6 bases from V and 8 bases from J, leaving 13 bases between. The CDR3 extends over 12 amino acids. The CDR3 nucleotides read TGTGCCAGCAGCCATCCGGCAGGAGAAGCTTTCTTT. Its translation is CASSHPAGEAFF.

As concerns this clone: At one end, the junction sequence differs from germline, possibly due to a read error. J is TRBJ1-5 and V is TRBV28; D unclear. Germline CDR1 is MDHEN and CDR2 is SYDVKM. The CDR3 length is 12 residues. The CDR3 loop reads CASSRELLFLDF. DNA for the CDR3: TGTGCCAGCAGTCGGGAGTTACTCTTCCTGGATTTT.

This chain joins TRBV18 and TRBJ2-3; 10 positions agree with TRBD2. The ends lost 3 bases at V and 5 bases at J; junction bases unmatched: 14. From germline, CDR1 is KGHSH and CDR2 LQKENI. CDR3 length: 18 residues. CDR3 coding DNA: TGTGCCAGCTCACCTTATGCTAGCGGGAGATTCGACAAAGATACGCAGTATTTT. It is translated as CASSPYASGRFDKDTQYF. The whole variable domain, remainder taken from reference TRBV18 and TRBJ2-3, is NAGVMQNPRHLVRRRGQEARLRCSPMKGHSHVYWYRQLPEEGLKFMVYLQKENIIDESGMPKERFSAEFPKEGPSILRIQQVVRGDSAAYFCASSPYASGRFDKDTQYFGPGTRLTVL.

The chain combines TRBV27 with TRBJ1-3; 7 positions agree with TRBD1. J was trimmed by 0 bases and V by 6 bases; bases with no gene match: 11. Germline loops: CDR1 MNHEY, CDR2 SMNVEV (reference sequence). The CDR3 has 17 amino acids. CDR3 sequence (DNA): TGTGCCAGCAGCGCGATGACAGGGTACTTCTCTGGAAACACCATATATTTT. Its protein product is CASSAMTGYFSGNTIYF.

V and J are TRBV6-9 and TRBJ1-6; possible D gene TRBD1, 6 bases. The V gene lost 4 bases and the J gene lost 7 bases, with 14 bases spanning the gap. Per the germline V gene, CDR1 is MNHGY and CDR2 is SVAAGI. The CDR3 sequence is 15 residues long. CDR3 in amino acids: CASSLGGRTNSPLHF. The DNA of the CDR3 is TGTGCCAGCAGTTTAGGGGGACGGACGAATTCACCCCTCCACTTT.

The chain uses TRBV15 and TRBJ2-6; D gene ambiguous. The CDR3 is 17 amino acids. V dropped 0 bases and J dropped 7 bases, with 16 bases sitting between them. Germline assignment: CDR1 LNHNV and CDR2 YYDKDF (reference sequence). For the CDR3, the DNA is TGTGCCACCAGCAGAGATCTACTGCCTGATGTCGCCAACGTCCTGACTTTC. It specifies CATSRDLLPDVANVLTF.

The CDR3 protein is CASSLVGGRVQETQYF. CDR3 in DNA: TGTGCCAGCAGCTTAGTGGGCGGGAGGGTCCAAGAGACCCAGTACTTC. V usage is TRBV7-6 and J usage is TRBJ2-5; 9 bases fit TRBD2. CDR1 and CDR2 (germline): SGHVS, FNYEAQ. The CDR3 covers 16 residues. V was pared by 1 base and J by 1 base, with 4 bases of the junction left unmatched.

This chain links TRBV3-1 (or the pseudogene TRBV3-2) with TRBJ2-7; 12 bases align to TRBD2. V was pared by 1 base and J by 4 bases, with 5 bases of the junction left unmatched. Germline CDR1 reads LGHDT; CDR2 reads YNNKEL (reference sequence). The CDR3 consists of 16 residues. Written as DNA, the CDR3 is TGTGCCAGCAGCCAAGGGCTAGCGGGAGGGCCTTACGAGCAGTACTTC. Translation gives CASSQGLAGGPYEQYF.

The V call is TRBV6-2 or TRBV6-3, the J call TRBJ2-1, with 13 bases fitting TRBD2. The length of the CDR3 is 15 residues. From germline, CDR1 is MNHEY and CDR2 SVGEGT. V trimming: 4 bases; J trimming: 6 bases; junction bases outside the gene matches: 3. The CDR3 protein is CASSSGLAGSNEQFF. CDR3 DNA: TGTGCCAGCAGTTCGGGACTAGCGGGAAGCAATGAGCAGTTCTTC.

V and J are TRBV7-9 and TRBJ1-6; 9 positions agree with TRBD1. CDR3 length: 14 residues. The V gene's germline CDR1 is SEHNR and CDR2 FQNEAQ (reference sequence). The V and J ends lost 5 bases and 10 bases, in that order; junction bases with no gene match: 6. CDR3 loop: CASSLGQGDSPLHF. The CDR3 nucleotides read TGTGCCAGCAGCCTGGGACAGGGTGACTCACCCCTCCACTTT.

This sequence joins TRBV7-2 and TRBJ2-5, with 7 bases that match TRBD2. This CDR3 contains 11 residues. The V gene's germline CDR1 is SGHTA and CDR2 FQGNSA. Germline trimming cut 6 bases from V and 5 bases from J; bases unmatched to any gene: 0. CDR3 nucleotide sequence: TGTGCCAGCAGACTAGCGGAGACCCAGTACTTC. This sequence encodes CASRLAETQYF.

This CDR3 is CASSLEQGFAEAFF. The CDR3 DNA sequence: TGCGCCAGCAGCTTGGAACAGGGGTTTGCTGAAGCTTTCTTT. The rearrangement links TRBV5-1 to TRBJ1-1; TRBD1 agrees at 7 bases. The CDR3 has 14 amino acids. V dropped 0 bases and J dropped 6; count of bases not matched to a gene: 5. Germline values: CDR1 SGHRS, CDR2 YFSETQ.

This clone showed up just a few times. The V gene is TRBV28, the J gene TRBJ1-1; 7 nucleotides match TRBD1. The V segment lost 2 bases and the J segment 11 bases; nucleotides outside the gene matches: 11. The CDR3 is 14 amino acids. From germline, CDR1 is MDHEN and CDR2 SYDVKM. CDR3 amino acids: CASSLPDRDGWAFF. The CDR3 nucleotides read TGTGCCAGCAGTTTACCAGACAGGGATGGGTGGGCTTTCTTT.

The V call is TRBV28, the J call TRBJ2-2; D is uncertain. V was pared by 1 base and J by 7 bases, with 7 bases between. Per the germline V gene, CDR1 is MDHEN and CDR2 is SYDVKM. The CDR3 runs to 13 residues. In nucleotides, the CDR3 is TGTGCCAGCAGTTTATTTATGAGCGGGGAGCTGTTTTTT. Amino acid sequence: CASSLFMSGELFF.

The chain uses TRBV18 and TRBJ2-7, with 7 nucleotides matching TRBD2. V trimming: 0 bases; J trimming: 1 base; junction bases outside the gene matches: 3. The CDR3 contains 15 residues. Germline CDR1 is KGHSH and CDR2 is LQKENI. DNA of the CDR3: TGTGCCAGCTCACCACCGGGAGGGATGTCCTACGAGCAGTACTTC. The encoded protein is CASSPPGGMSYEQYF.

The chain is built from TRBV19 and TRBJ2-3; TRBD2 matches at 9 bases. The CDR3 has 18 amino acids. With V trimmed by 1 base and J by 1 base, 9 bases remained unmatched. Germline V gives CDR1 LNHDA, CDR2 SQIVND (reference sequence). The CDR3 protein is CASSIGRGREFGTDTQYF. CDR3 in DNA: TGTGCCAGTAGTATAGGGCGCGGGAGGGAGTTTGGCACAGATACGCAGTATTTT.

This clone has a handful of counts. V and J are TRBV4-3 and TRBJ2-7; possible D gene TRBD2, 5 bases. Germline V lookup: CDR1 LGHNA, CDR2 YSLEER. Deletions cut 3 bases from V and 4 bases from J, with 10 bases between. The CDR3 length is 13 residues. CDR3 in DNA: TGCGCCAGCAGCCAGTATCCGGGATACGAGCAGTACTTC. Residues: CASSQYPGYEQYF.

The V gene is TRBV2, the J gene TRBJ2-5, with D possibly being TRBD1 (5 bases). Trimming shortened V by 1 base and J by 5 bases, and 11 bases separated the two germline ends. CDR3 length equals 14 residues. The germline CDR1 and CDR2 sequences are SNHLY and FYNNEI. The CDR3 protein is CASSEGVGRETQYF. CDR3 DNA: TGTGCCAGCAGTGAAGGTGTGGGGCGGGAGACCCAGTACTTC.

The chain links TRBV2 to TRBJ2-7; possible D gene TRBD1, 5 bases. Trimming stripped 1 base from V and 0 bases from J, with 7 bases between. CDR3 length: 14 amino acids. Germline CDR1 is SNHLY and CDR2 is FYNNEI. The CDR3 sequence: CASSEDRSSYEQYF. The DNA for the CDR3 is TGTGCCAGCAGTGAAGACAGGTCCTCCTACGAGCAGTACTTC.